Listed below are T cell receptor beta chains from one sample, sequenced in a study of blood T cell repertoires in COVID-19. Produced via immunoSEQ multiplex PCR; TCRdb's table is partial and in-frame only. This repertoire shows a few hundred thousand clones, roughly 86% found once; its top ten account for 1%. The sequenced sample consisted of PBMCs or T cells enriched from blood (not recorded which). The origin of the receptors is a woman in her 30s who had been exposed to COVID-19. The CDR3 runs from the conserved cysteine through the conserved F or W. D genes are given only for firm matches. A row's size may be missing; if present it is once, few, many or a size class.

CDR3 DNA: TGTGCCAGTAGTACACCCAGGGAGGATGAAGCTTTCTTT; CDR3 protein: CASSTPREDEAFF; D gene: .; clone size: .; V gene: TRBV19; J gene: TRBJ1-1
CDR3 DNA: TGTGCCAGTAGTTTTTCAGGGGGCAATCAGCCCCAGCATTTT; CDR3 protein: CASSFSGGNQPQHF; D gene: .; clone size: .; V gene: TRBV19; J gene: TRBJ1-5
CDR3 DNA: TGCGCCAGCAGCCCAATAGCGGGGGTAGACTACGAGCAGTACTTC; CDR3 protein: CASSPIAGVDYEQYF; D gene: TRBD2; clone size: .; V gene: TRBV5-1; J gene: TRBJ2-7
CDR3 DNA: TGTGCCAGCAGCTTGCGCGGCAGCTCCTACAATGAGCAGTTCTTC; CDR3 protein: CASSLRGSSYNEQFF; D gene: .; clone size: .; V gene: TRBV7-9; J gene: TRBJ2-1
CDR3 DNA: TGTGCCAGCAGCCCTACAGGAGCCAAAAACATTCAGTACTTC; CDR3 protein: CASSPTGAKNIQYF; D gene: .; clone size: .; V gene: TRBV11-3; J gene: TRBJ2-4
CDR3 DNA: TGTGCCAGCTCACCACCCCTAGCGGGAGGCCCCTACGAGCAGTACTTC; CDR3 protein: CASSPPLAGGPYEQYF; D gene: TRBD2; clone size: .; V gene: TRBV18; J gene: TRBJ2-7
CDR3 DNA: TGCGCCAGCAGACGTACAGGGGAGGGCAATCAGCCCCAGCATTTT; CDR3 protein: CASRRTGEGNQPQHF; D gene: TRBD1; clone size: .; V gene: TRBV5-1; J gene: TRBJ1-5
CDR3 DNA: TGTGCCAGCAGTGGCAGCGGAGGGGACACTGAAGCTTTCTTT; CDR3 protein: CASSGSGGDTEAFF; D gene: .; clone size: .; V gene: TRBV2; J gene: TRBJ1-1
CDR3 DNA: TGTGCCAGCCGTCAAGCGGTGAACACTGAAGCTTTCTTT; CDR3 protein: CASRQAVNTEAFF; D gene: .; clone size: .; V gene: TRBV7-2; J gene: TRBJ1-1
CDR3 DNA: TGTGCCAGCAGCGTAGCTCAGACTAGCGGCCCCTACGAGCAGTACTTC; CDR3 protein: CASSVAQTSGPYEQYF; D gene: TRBD2; clone size: .; V gene: TRBV9; J gene: TRBJ2-7
CDR3 DNA: TGTGCCAGCAGCTTGGTCGGGTTCAATGAGCAGTTCTTC; CDR3 protein: CASSLVGFNEQFF; D gene: .; clone size: .; V gene: TRBV5-5; J gene: TRBJ2-1
CDR3 DNA: TGTGCCAGCAGCGTAGCCCAGACGGCATGGGCTGGCTACACCTTC; CDR3 protein: CASSVAQTAWAGYTF; D gene: .; clone size: .; V gene: TRBV9; J gene: TRBJ1-2
CDR3 DNA: TGTGCCAGCCGGGGAGTTAAGGATGGAATGGAGCAGTACTTC; CDR3 protein: CASRGVKDGMEQYF; D gene: .; clone size: once; V gene: TRBV27; J gene: TRBJ2-7
CDR3 DNA: TGTGCCAGCAGCTTACGGCAGGGAACCCCTGGAAACACCATATATTTT; CDR3 protein: CASSLRQGTPGNTIYF; D gene: .; clone size: once; V gene: TRBV5-6; J gene: TRBJ1-3